This TCR beta chain stems from a study of cytomegalovirus exposure and HLA in healthy donors. Background on the study: Among about 179 million T cells, an earlier analysis found about 100 million unique TCR beta sequences. Points from the study as a whole: Later analysis demonstrated an association between a missense DCLRE1C variant and TCR beta V- and J-gene trimming. V segments that were indistinguishable, TRBV6-2 and TRBV6-3 among them, were omitted from analysis. The study designated about 160 TCR beta chains cytomegalovirus-associated.

This clone has just a few counts. Its cognate antigen is unknown. From germline, CDR1 is SGHTA and CDR2 FQGNSA. V lost 5 bases, J lost 9 bases, and 11 bases stayed unmatched. The CDR3 loop spans 15 amino acids. Primers included in the PCR were 60 Vbeta and 13 Jbeta primers. The assay was immunoSEQ multiplex PCR, and TCRdb's table has in-frame clones only and misses some. There are 99,000 or so clones in the sample; about 15% occur only once, and about 0.8% lies in the top ten. This TCR was sampled from a female donor in good health and CMV-seronegative. This rearrangement joins TRBV7-2 to TRBJ1-1, with 11 bases fitting TRBD1. Sample: PBMCs. CDR3 sequence (DNA): TGTGCCAGCAGCCGAATTGGACAGGGGGCGTTTCAAGCTTTCTTT. It codes for CASSRIGQGAFQAFF. The variable domain in full, completed from reference TRBV7-2 and TRBJ1-1, reads GAGVSQSPSNKVTEKGKDVELRCDPISGHTALYWYRQSLGQGLEFLIYFQGNSAPDKSGLPSDRFSAERTGGSVSTLTIQRTQQEDSAVYLCASSRIGQGAFQAFFGQGTRLTVV.